These 20 T cell receptor beta chains share one sample of origin, sequenced in a study of blood T cells in healthy people across ages. Together with a sample-barcoded 5' primer, a J-beta primer mix was included in a second PCR lasting roughly 6 to 12 cycles. TCRdb processed the 5' RACE reads anew with MiXCR; each CDR3 protein has one entry. Of about 1.8 million distinct CDR3 sequences listed, 40% to 55% were seen once; the top ten hold approximately 2.1%. The sequencing sample was made of blood. The receptors were gathered from a woman aged 40-49 years in good health.

The chain carries TRBV27 and TRBJ2-7; 9 bases map to TRBD1. The CDR3 totals 14 residues. The J segment lost 0 bases and the V segment lost 6 bases, leaving 3 bases of the junction unmatched. The germline V gene has CDR1 MNHEY and CDR2 SMNVEV (reference sequence). CDR3 nucleotides: TGTGCCAGCAGATGGACAGGGGACTCCTACGAGCAGTACTTC. Its protein product is CASRWTGDSYEQYF.

This chain joins TRBV6-5 and TRBJ2-4; 8 nucleotides agree with TRBD1. The J call may be faulty, since TRBJ2-7 better matches the DNA end. Germline assignment: CDR1 MNHEY and CDR2 SVGAGI. CDR3 length: 15 amino acids. CDR3 nucleotides: TGTGCCAGCAGCCGGACAGGGAGAGGGTCCTACGAGCAGTACTTC. Residues: CASSRTGRGSYEQYF.

The gene calls are TRBV29-1 and TRBJ1-1; no clear D. The germline CDR1 and CDR2 sequences are SQVTM and ANQGSEA. The V end was cut by 4 bases, the J end by 3 bases, with 6 bases between. CDR3 length equals 11 residues. CDR3: CSVAGYTEAFF. The CDR3 DNA sequence: TGCAGCGTTGCGGGGTACACTGAAGCTTTCTTT.

The chain has TRBV6-6 and TRBJ2-2; the match to TRBD2 covers 8 bases. With V trimmed by 7 bases and J by 0 bases, 7 bases remained unmatched. Per the germline V gene, CDR1 is MNHNY and CDR2 is SVGAGI (reference sequence). This CDR3 contains 16 residues. CDR3 loop: CASTDGLATNTGELFF. CDR3 in DNA: TGTGCCAGCACCGACGGACTAGCCACGAACACCGGGGAGCTGTTTTTT.

The V and J genes are TRBV7-2 and TRBJ1-1; 8 bases are a match to TRBD1. The germline V gene encodes CDR1 SGHTA and CDR2 FQGNSA. With V trimmed by 4 bases and J by 5 bases, 6 bases remained unmatched. The CDR3 runs 14 residues. This chain's CDR3 is CASSSAGGGTEAFF. DNA for the CDR3: TGTGCCAGCAGCTCGGCAGGGGGCGGGACTGAAGCTTTCTTT.

This clonotype was counted between two and nine times. V gene TRBV27 combines with J gene TRBJ2-1, with TRBD2 identical over 8 bases. The germline CDR1 and CDR2 sequences are MNHEY and SMNVEV (reference sequence). V shed 9 bases and J 0 bases; nucleotides not matched to a gene: 4. The CDR3 consists of 14 residues. This CDR3 reads CASKTSGSYNEQFF. CDR3 nucleotides: TGTGCCAGTAAAACTAGCGGCTCCTACAATGAGCAGTTCTTC.

This clonotype occurred a few times. The chain recombines TRBV6-5 with TRBJ2-1; TRBD1 aligns across 7 bases. Germline CDR1 reads MNHEY; CDR2 reads SVGAGI. Trimming cost V 5 bases and J 8 bases; bases outside gene matches: 9. The CDR3 consists of 14 residues. The CDR3 DNA reads TGTGCCAGCAGTCAGAGGGGGCATATTGATGAGCAGTTCTTC. It codes for CASSQRGHIDEQFF.

This clonotype was found a few times. This chain joins TRBV25-1 and TRBJ2-7, with 14 bases that match TRBD2. The J call may not be correct, given that the DNA end is closer to TRBJ2-5. Germline loops: CDR1 MGHDK, CDR2 SYGVNS. This CDR3 comprises 15 residues. This chain's CDR3 is CASRGTSGGSETQYF. The CDR3 bases are TGTGCCAGCAGGGGGACTAGCGGGGGTTCGGAGACCCAGTACTTC.

V usage is TRBV4-2 and J usage is TRBJ1-1, with D possibly matching TRBD1 (5 bases). The V gene lost 0 bases and the J gene lost 5 bases, with 19 bases spanning the gap. CDR1 is LGHNA and CDR2 is YNFKEQ in the germline V gene. The CDR3 totals 17 residues. CDR3 sequence: CASSQDELQERDTEAFF. The DNA for the CDR3 is TGTGCCAGCAGCCAAGATGAGTTACAGGAGAGAGATACTGAAGCTTTCTTT.

J is TRBJ2-5 and V is TRBV4-2; D possibly corresponds to TRBD1 (5 bases). CDR1 LGHNA and CDR2 YNFKEQ come from the germline V gene. With 0 bases removed from V and 4 bases from J, the gap between germline ends came to 12 bases. CDR3 length: 15 residues. CDR3 nucleotides: TGTGCCAGCAGCCAAGATCTCAGGGCATCAGAGACCCAGTACTTC. Its translation: CASSQDLRASETQYF.

V gene TRBV20-1 combines with J gene TRBJ2-1; a weak D match, TRBD2 (6 bases). The closer fit of TRBJ2-7 to the DNA end suggests the J call may be wrong. The CDR3 extends over 15 amino acids. Germline CDR1 DFQATT, CDR2 SNEGSKA (reference sequence). CDR3 protein: CSAREERAIYNEQYF. The CDR3 coding sequence is TGCAGTGCTAGAGAAGAGCGGGCTATCTACAATGAGCAGTACTTC.

This clonotype was observed a handful of times. J is TRBJ2-5 and V is TRBV7-3; perhaps TRBD1 as D (6 bases). The CDR3 contains 14 residues. Germline values: CDR1 SGHTA, CDR2 FQGTGA. V was cut by 3 bases and J by 4 bases, with 12 bases left in between. The CDR3 here is CASSLTQGTETQYF. The CDR3 bases are TGTGCCAGCAGCTTGACACAGGGAACAGAGACCCAGTACTTC.

CDR3: CASSRDRGTGNEQYF. The CDR3 bases are TGTGCCAGCAGCCGCGACAGGGGGACGGGGAATGAGCAGTACTTC. The chain joins TRBV7-3 to TRBJ2-7; 9 bases align to TRBD1. The germline CDR1 and CDR2 sequences are SGHTA and FQGTGA. V shed 5 bases and J 7 bases; nucleotides not matched to a gene: 12. The CDR3 runs to 15 residues.

The chain is built from TRBV25-1 and TRBJ2-5; D gene uncertain. Trimming cost V 7 bases and J 0 bases, with 9 bases left between them. In germline, CDR1 is MGHDK, CDR2 SYGVNS. The CDR3 has 13 residues. CDR3 protein: CASKGQDQETQYF. CDR3 coding DNA: TGTGCCAGCAAAGGGCAGGACCAAGAGACCCAGTACTTC.

This clonotype was counted a few times. The chain is built from TRBV10-3 and TRBJ2-3; the D is unclear. The CDR3 runs to 15 residues. V shed 4 bases and J shed 4 bases, with 15 bases lying between them. Germline CDR1 reads ENHRY; CDR2 reads SYGVKD. The DNA for the CDR3 is TGTGCCATCAGTGCAGGACCCTTAGAGGCAGATACGCAGTATTTT. Translating gives CAISAGPLEADTQYF.

This clonotype was recorded a few times. J is TRBJ2-1 and V is TRBV20-1; D is perhaps TRBD2 (5 bases). The ends were cut back, 4 bases at V and 4 bases at J, with 14 bases in the middle. The CDR3 covers 14 residues. CDR1 and CDR2 from the germline V gene are DFQATT and SNEGSKA (reference sequence). CDR3 amino acids: CSANLAVGYNEQFF. As DNA, the CDR3 is TGCAGTGCTAATCTAGCTGTGGGGTACAATGAGCAGTTCTTC.

This chain uses TRBV11-1 with TRBJ2-3, with no clear D. Between the trimmed V and J ends, which lost 2 bases and 2 bases, there was a span of 8 bases. The germline V gene has CDR1 SGHAT and CDR2 FQDESV (reference sequence). The CDR3 runs 14 residues. The CDR3 nucleotides are TGTGCCAGCAGCTTATCCCGGAACACAGATACGCAGTATTTT. Protein product: CASSLSRNTDTQYF.

This chain connects TRBV3-1 to TRBJ2-3, with 11 bases aligning to TRBD2. V lost 0 bases and J lost 2; bases outside the gene matches: 7. This CDR3 is 18 amino acids long. Germline CDR1 LGHDT, CDR2 YNNKEL (reference sequence). CDR3 nucleotide sequence: TGTGCCAGCAGCCAAGATCCTCGGACTAGCGGGCTCACAGATACGCAGTATTTT. It yields the protein CASSQDPRTSGLTDTQYF.

The sample holds a few counts of this clonotype. This rearrangement joins TRBV10-3 to TRBJ1-2; no reliable D call. Trimming cost V 7 bases and J 8 bases, with 14 bases left between them. CDR3 size: 12 residues. The germline V gene has CDR1 ENHRY and CDR2 SYGVKD. The CDR3 sequence: CAIKTAAGGYTF. Here the CDR3 DNA reads TGTGCCATCAAAACGGCGGCGGGCGGCTACACCTTC.

The chain employs TRBV20-1 and TRBJ2-1, with a tentative D call TRBD1 (6 bases). This CDR3 is 12 amino acids long. Germline CDR1 and CDR2: DFQATT and SNEGSKA (reference sequence). Trimming shortened V by 0 bases and J by 10 bases, and 10 bases separated the two germline ends. CDR3 in amino acids: CSARDDRWEQFF. DNA for the CDR3: TGCAGTGCTAGAGACGACAGGTGGGAGCAGTTCTTC.